Here is one T cell receptor beta chain with its context. The entry originates in a study of cytomegalovirus exposure and HLA in healthy donors. The V end was cut by 2 bases, the J end by 2 bases, with 10 bases between. Germline V lookup: CDR1 SGHRS, CDR2 YFSETQ. This CDR3 is 14 amino acids long. Use of 60 Vbeta and 13 Jbeta primers characterized the PCR. Method: immunoSEQ multiplex PCR; TCRdb's copy keeps in-frame clones and lacks some. The sample has some 170,000 clones; roughly 79% are singletons. The sequence was collected from a man aged 18 to 35 in good health and CMV-seropositive. The rearrangement links TRBV5-1 to TRBJ1-2; TRBD1 is a possible D gene (6 bases). The sequenced material came from PBMCs. The DNA for the CDR3 is TGCGCCAGCAGCTTCTCCGACAGGAACTATGGCTACACCTTC. Its protein is CASSFSDRNYGYTF.